The present TCR beta chain was sequenced within a study of cytomegalovirus exposure and HLA in healthy donors. Regarding this clone: Its specificity is unknown.

The ends were cut back, 7 bases at V and 1 base at J, with 7 bases in the middle. In germline, CDR1 is MNHNS, CDR2 SASEGT. This CDR3 comprises 12 residues. Study-level points and caveats: Donor immune exposure was known only as CMV serostatus. Most subjects' HLA-A and HLA-B alleles were reportedly predicted from TCR beta sequences. As a later analysis showed, several of the most significant clusters appeared to be linked to common viral pathogens.

PCR involved 60 Vbeta and 13 Jbeta primers. The method was immunoSEQ multiplex PCR; TCRdb's version includes in-frame clones alone and lacks a portion of them. The profile shows around 120,000 clones, 70% to 80% of them singletons. The rearrangement joins TRBV6-1 to TRBJ2-5; no definite D call. This receptor was identified in a human donor in good health. The specimen sequenced was PBMCs. In DNA, the CDR3 is TGTGCCAGCACCCAGCGCCAAGAGACCCAGTACTTC. Amino acids: CASTQRQETQYF.